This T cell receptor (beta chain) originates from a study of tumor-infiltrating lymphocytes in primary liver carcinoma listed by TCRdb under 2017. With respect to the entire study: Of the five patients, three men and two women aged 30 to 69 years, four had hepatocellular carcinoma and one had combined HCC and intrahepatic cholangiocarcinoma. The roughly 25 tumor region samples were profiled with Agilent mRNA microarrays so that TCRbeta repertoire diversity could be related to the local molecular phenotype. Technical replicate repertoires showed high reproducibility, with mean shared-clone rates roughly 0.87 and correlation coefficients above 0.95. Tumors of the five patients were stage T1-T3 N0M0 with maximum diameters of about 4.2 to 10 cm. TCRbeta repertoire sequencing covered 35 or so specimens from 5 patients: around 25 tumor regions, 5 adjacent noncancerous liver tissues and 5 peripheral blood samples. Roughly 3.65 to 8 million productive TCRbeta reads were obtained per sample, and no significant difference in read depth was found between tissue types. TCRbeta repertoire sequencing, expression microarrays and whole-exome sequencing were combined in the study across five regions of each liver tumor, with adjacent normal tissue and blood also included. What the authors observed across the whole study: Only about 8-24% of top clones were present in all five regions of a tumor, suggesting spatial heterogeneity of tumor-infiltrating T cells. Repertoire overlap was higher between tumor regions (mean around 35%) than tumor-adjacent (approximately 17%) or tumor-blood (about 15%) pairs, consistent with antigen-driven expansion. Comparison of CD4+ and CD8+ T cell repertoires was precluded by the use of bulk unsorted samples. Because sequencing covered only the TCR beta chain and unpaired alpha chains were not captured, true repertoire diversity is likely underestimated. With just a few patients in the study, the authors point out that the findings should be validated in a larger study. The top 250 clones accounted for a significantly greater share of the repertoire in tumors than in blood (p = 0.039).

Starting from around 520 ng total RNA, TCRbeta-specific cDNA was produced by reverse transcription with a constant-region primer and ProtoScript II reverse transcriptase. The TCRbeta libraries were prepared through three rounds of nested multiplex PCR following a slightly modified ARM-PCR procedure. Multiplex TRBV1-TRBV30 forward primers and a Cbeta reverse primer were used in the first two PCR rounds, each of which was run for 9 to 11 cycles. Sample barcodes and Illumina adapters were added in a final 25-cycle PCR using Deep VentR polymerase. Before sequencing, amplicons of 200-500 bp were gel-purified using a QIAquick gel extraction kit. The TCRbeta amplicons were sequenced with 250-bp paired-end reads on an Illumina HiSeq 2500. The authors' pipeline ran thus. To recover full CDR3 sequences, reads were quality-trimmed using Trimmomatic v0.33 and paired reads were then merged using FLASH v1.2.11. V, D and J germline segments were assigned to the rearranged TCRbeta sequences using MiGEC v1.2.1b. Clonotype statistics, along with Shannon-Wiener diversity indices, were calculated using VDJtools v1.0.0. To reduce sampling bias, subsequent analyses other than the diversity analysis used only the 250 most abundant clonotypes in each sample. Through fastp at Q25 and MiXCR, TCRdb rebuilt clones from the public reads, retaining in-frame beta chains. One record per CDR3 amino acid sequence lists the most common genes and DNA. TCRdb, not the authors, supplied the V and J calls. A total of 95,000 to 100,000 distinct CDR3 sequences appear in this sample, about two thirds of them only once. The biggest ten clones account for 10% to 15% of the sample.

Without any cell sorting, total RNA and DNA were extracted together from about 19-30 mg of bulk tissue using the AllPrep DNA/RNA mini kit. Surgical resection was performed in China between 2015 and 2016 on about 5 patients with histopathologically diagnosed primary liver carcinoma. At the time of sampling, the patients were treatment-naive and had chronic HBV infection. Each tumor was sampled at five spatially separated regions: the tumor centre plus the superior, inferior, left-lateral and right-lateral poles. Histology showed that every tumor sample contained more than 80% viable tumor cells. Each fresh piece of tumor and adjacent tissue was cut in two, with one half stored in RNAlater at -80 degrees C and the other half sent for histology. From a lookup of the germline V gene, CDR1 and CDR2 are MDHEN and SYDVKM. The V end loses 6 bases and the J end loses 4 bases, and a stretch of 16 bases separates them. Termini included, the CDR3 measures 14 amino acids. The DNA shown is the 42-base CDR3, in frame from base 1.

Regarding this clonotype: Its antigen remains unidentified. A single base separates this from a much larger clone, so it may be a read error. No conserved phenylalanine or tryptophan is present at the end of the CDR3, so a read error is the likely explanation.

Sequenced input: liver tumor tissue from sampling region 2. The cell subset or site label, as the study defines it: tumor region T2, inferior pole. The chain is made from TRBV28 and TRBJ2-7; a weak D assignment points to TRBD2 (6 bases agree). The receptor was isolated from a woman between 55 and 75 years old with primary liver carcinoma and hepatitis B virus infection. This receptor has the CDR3 CASSSGDLPYEQYL. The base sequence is TGTGCCAGCAGCTCGGGGGACTTACCGTACGAGCAGTACCTC.